What follows is one TCR beta chain and its context. Methods used by the authors: Because ImmunoSEQ provided only junction sequences with no quality scores, the filtering differed. The table came from immunoSEQ multiplex PCR; TCRdb's copy has only in-frame clones and leaves some out. V and J calls and clone size follow that table, whereas D and trimming were derived from the DNA. The sample consists of roughly 1,100,000 clones, about 75% of them appearing once. Germline loops: CDR1 SGHTA, CDR2 FQGTGA. J lost 9 bases, V lost 5 bases, and 11 bases had no gene match. This CDR3 region has 14 residues. The data derive from a study of shared clonotypes between healthy human individuals. For the study at large: The study enrolled a couple of women and three men aged 18 to 49. Donors had three CD4 naive, three CD4 memory, two CD8 naive and one CD8 memory plate apiece.

Negatively enriched CD4+ T cells were divided by CD45RA into naive and memory. The specimen was memory CD4+ T cells sorted from blood. Subset denoted: CD45RA-negative fraction. The clonotype was recovered from a man younger than 30 in good health. The chain recombines TRBV7-3 with TRBJ2-3, with 7 bases aligning to TRBD2. The CDR3: CASSPTGTIMTQYF. The CDR3 coding sequence is TGTGCCAGCAGCCCCACCGGGACTATCATGACGCAGTATTTT.